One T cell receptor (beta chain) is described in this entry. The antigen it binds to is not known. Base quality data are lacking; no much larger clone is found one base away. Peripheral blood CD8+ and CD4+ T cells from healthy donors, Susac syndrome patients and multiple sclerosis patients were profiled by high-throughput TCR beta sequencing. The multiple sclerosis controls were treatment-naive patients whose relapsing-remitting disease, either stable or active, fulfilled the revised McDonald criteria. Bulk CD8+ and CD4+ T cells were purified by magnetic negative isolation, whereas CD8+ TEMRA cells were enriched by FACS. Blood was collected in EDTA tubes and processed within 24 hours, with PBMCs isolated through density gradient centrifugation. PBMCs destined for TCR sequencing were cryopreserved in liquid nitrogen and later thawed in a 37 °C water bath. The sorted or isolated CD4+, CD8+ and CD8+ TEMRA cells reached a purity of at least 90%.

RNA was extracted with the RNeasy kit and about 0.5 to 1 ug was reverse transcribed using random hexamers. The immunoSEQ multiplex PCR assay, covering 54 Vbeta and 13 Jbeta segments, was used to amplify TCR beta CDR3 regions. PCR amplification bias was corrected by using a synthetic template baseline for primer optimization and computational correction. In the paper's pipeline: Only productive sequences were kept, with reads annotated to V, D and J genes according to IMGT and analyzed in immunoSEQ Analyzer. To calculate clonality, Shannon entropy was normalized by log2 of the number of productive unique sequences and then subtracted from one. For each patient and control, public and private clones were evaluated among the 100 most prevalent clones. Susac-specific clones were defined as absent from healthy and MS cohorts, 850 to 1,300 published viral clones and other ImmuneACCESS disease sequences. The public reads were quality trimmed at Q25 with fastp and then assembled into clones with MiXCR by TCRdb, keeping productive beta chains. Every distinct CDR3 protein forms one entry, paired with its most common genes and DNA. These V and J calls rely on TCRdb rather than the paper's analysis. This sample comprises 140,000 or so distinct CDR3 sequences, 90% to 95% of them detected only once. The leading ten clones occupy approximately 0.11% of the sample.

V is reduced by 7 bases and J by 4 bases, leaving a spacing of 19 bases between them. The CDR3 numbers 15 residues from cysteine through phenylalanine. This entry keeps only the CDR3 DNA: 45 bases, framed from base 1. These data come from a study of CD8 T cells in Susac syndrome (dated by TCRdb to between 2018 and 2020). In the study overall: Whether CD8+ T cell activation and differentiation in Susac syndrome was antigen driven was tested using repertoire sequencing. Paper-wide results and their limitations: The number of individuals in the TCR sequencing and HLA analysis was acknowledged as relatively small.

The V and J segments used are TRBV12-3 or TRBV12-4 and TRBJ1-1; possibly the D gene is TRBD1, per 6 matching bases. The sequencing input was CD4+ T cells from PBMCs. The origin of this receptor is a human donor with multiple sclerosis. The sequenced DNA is TGTGCCAGCAACACACAGGGTACACGTTCCACTGAAGCTTTCTTT. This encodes CASNTQGTRSTEAFF.